This TCR beta chain was documented in a study of regulatory T cells in long-lasting Graves disease. General study points: The study found lower TCR diversity in persistent Graves' patients than in newly diagnosed ones. Having few samples may have compromised the accuracy. Newly diagnosed patients shared 950 to 1,000 public clonotypes; persistent patients shared approximately 2,900.

Investigators prepared the TCR beta libraries by applying iRepertoire HTBI primers and Arm-PCR of CDR3 regions. Each CDR3 protein is one row after TCRdb ran MiXCR on the multiplex PCR reads. The table shows around 500,000 distinct CDR3 sequences, with about 16% occurring only once. V shed 2 bases and J shed 7 bases, with 12 bases lying between them. The germline gives CDR1 SGHRS, CDR2 YFSETQ. This CDR3 has 14 amino acids. Specified time point: newly diagnosed GD, antithyroid drugs for less than 3 months. The authors made the TCR library using RNA they extracted from PBMCs. This clonotype was recorded many times. The target antigen is unknown. These same data were also listed under a study on T cells in Graves' hyperthyroidism and ophthalmopathy. As that report states: The authors' 13 V-J model separated ophthalmopathy from stable hyperthyroidism.

Sequences were derived from peripheral blood mononuclear cells (PBMCs), sampled at new diagnosis, from a patient treated with antithyroid drugs. This sequence originates from a woman aged 35-65 years with Graves disease. The chain is built from TRBV5-1 and TRBJ1-4, with a possible D match to TRBD1 (5 bases). CDR3 nucleotide sequence: TGCGCCAGCAGCTTCGAGGAGAGGGGTGAAAAACTGTTTTTT. Translation: CASSFEERGEKLFF.